The sequence of this T cell receptor (beta chain) was determined in a study of cytomegalovirus exposure and HLA in healthy donors (dated 2017 in TCRdb). About the full investigation: According to an earlier analysis of 587 of the donors, about 170 million T cells yielded 100 million or so unique TCR beta sequences and 250 to 350 Gb of sequence data. The study was designed to test whether signatures of past pathogen exposure could be identified by cataloging public T cell receptors. An early release covering over 500 HLA-typed donors comprised approximately 290 gigabases of sequencing data and around 80 million unique TCR sequences. A later analysis re-analyzed previously published TCR beta repertoires from 500 to 700 donors and added high-resolution HLA genotyping to study TCR occurrence patterns. Four or five DR-DQ haplotypes were handled as single units for association and clustering, since linkage in the cohort was strong. Rather than drawing on any new phenotypic data, the later analysis identified candidate immune exposures from TCR beta sequences and the way those sequences occurred across donors. A separate validation cohort of 100 to 150 different subjects was used in addition to the roughly 700-subject first cohort. A later genetic analysis used genome-wide SNP genotypes for about three fifths of the 666 donors, treating that subset as a discovery cohort. HLA typing covered class I and class II loci at four-digit resolution. Every repertoire in the discovery cohort had been generated on one and the same sequencing platform. Alongside the repertoire data, information on donor age, sex, ethnicity and CMV serostatus was compiled. The study combined high-throughput TCR immunosequencing, statistical association of individual TCRs with disease status, and machine learning to predict cytomegalovirus infection status. The study used immunosequencing to profile the T cell repertoires of under 700 subjects and linked those repertoires to cytomegalovirus serostatus. The number of typed donors differed by locus: about 629-630 for A, B, C, DRB1 and DQB1; approximately 520 for DQA1; over 600 for DPA1; and some 430 for DPB1. Of the roughly 400 genotyped donors, 70% to 90% were placed in the genetic ancestry cluster associated with self-reported Caucasian donors. Among a few hundred genotyped donors of the cohort, an average of about 240,000 unique TCR beta nucleotide sequences were sequenced per donor, roughly 18% of them non-productive. To decide whether each TCR beta V gene segment behaved as functional or pseudogenic, an earlier analysis of fewer than 750 of the donors relied on high-throughput TCR beta sequencing. What the authors observed across the whole study: Linkage disequilibrium might explain the correlated functional status among segregating V segments, but an unknown experimental factor could not be ruled out. A later analysis found that most CMV-associated TCR beta chains appeared HLA-restricted, with HLA associations seemingly driven largely by CMV exposure. Most TCR sequences were seen in very few donors, while some public TCRs were found in many individuals. HLA typing was unavailable for some donors at each locus, so association tests used only the typed subset. According to a later analysis, TCR association rates differed among HLA loci, with DRB1 alleles showing the most associated TCRs and HLA-C alleles showing the fewest. The cohort was sequenced for TCR beta chains only, and without alpha or paired-chain data the features that could be detected were limited. According to a later genetic analysis, donors in an Asian-associated ancestry cluster had fewer N-insertions in productive TCRs than the approximately 700-donor mean. In a later analysis, HLA-associated TCR beta chains showed more clonal expansion and lower generation probabilities than non-associated chains that were equally common. In an earlier analysis of 587 of the donors, most TCR beta V segments appeared in productive rearrangements about 87% or about 30% of the time, broadly matching IMGT annotations. Strong co-occurrence of HLA alleles, especially DR and DQ, made assigning TCR associations to individual alleles difficult. A group of highly shared sequence variants was considered likely to be a technical artifact of the sequencing pipeline. The authors suggested that the approach could potentially be extended to other disease states and immunological phenotypes. In vitro tests confirmed that a few of the cytomegalovirus-associated TCR beta chains recognize cytomegalovirus antigens. In a later genetic analysis, a missense DCLRE1C variant was associated with V-gene and J-gene trimming of TCR beta chains, and the association was replicated in an independent cohort. The earlier analysis of approximately 540 of the donors excluded some 15 rarely observed V segments, including chromosome 9 orphons, because counts were too low. CMV serostatus was the only immune exposure information available for the cohort. A later analysis reported that several top co-occurrence clusters appeared linked to parvovirus B19, influenza, CMV and Epstein-Barr virus. At a false discovery rate of 0.05, a later analysis linked about 17,000 TCR beta sequences to specific HLA alleles. A further reported finding was that TCR beta sequences accurately predicted the HLA-A and HLA-B alleles for most subjects in the first cohort. A total of 150 to 200 TCR beta chains were listed by the study as associated with cytomegalovirus. Some IMGT-functional V segments, including TRBV6-2 and TRBV6-3, could not be distinguished by the 87-base-pair reads and were therefore excluded. Cytomegalovirus status was reported to be diagnosed by the classifier with high specificity and sensitivity in both the original and validation cohorts. Sequencing depth was assumed to be roughly uniform across donors in the presence/absence analyses, though that assumption may not hold.

Looking up the germline V gene yields CDR1 MNHNS and CDR2 SASEGT. From its cysteine to its phenylalanine, the CDR3 spans 13 amino acids. Only CDR3 DNA remains: 39 bases, in frame from the first base. Germline trimming: 4 bases from V, 5 bases from J; junction bases outside gene matches: 3. The cohort was made up of approximately 700 healthy bone marrow donors. At the time of sampling, every cohort member was nominally healthy, though immune exposures that went unrecorded were likely present. The donor tested CMV seronegative, placing the donor among the 350 or so seronegative members of the cohort. Each donor provided a peripheral blood sample, and peripheral blood mononuclear cells were used for TCR beta sequencing. The Qiagen DNeasy Blood Extraction Kit was used to extract genomic DNA from the blood cell samples. About this clone: Its target antigen remains unknown.

The library relied on the immunoSEQ multiplex PCR assay. The multiplex PCR relied on a mix of 60 forward primers for TCR Vbeta segments and 13 reverse primers for TCR Jbeta segments. The CDR3 region of rearranged TCR beta genes was amplified from genomic DNA with a multiplex PCR assay. On the Illumina HiSeq System, the amplified TCR beta libraries were sequenced as 87-base-pair reads. The authors' pipeline ran thus. Across the 700 or so repertoires, a later analysis counted some 81 million unique TCR beta chains, some 11 million of which were shared by at least two donors. To remove PCR and sequencing errors, raw reads were error-corrected and collapsed into unique sequences using a nearest-neighbor algorithm that merged closely related sequences. V, D and J gene segments were assigned by aligning CDR3 sequences to IMGT reference sequences. For a sequence to be retained, a match of at least six nucleotides was required to both a V gene segment and a J gene segment. Rearrangements were called productive when the CDR3 lacked stop codons and stayed in frame with V and J; all others were non-productive. Following IMGT convention, CDR3 was defined as the stretch from the second conserved V-encoded cysteine to the conserved J-encoded phenylalanine. The earlier analysis of some 580 of the donors excluded any sequence lacking an unambiguous match to a single V gene segment. An earlier analysis of some 610 of the donors called V segments functional above 56.7% productive rearrangements and segregating when the between-donor standard deviation exceeded 5%. To diagnose cytomegalovirus status from the catalog of TCR beta chain sequences, a statistical classification framework was built. A later analysis assigned V and J genes by comparing TCR nucleotide sequences with IMGT/GENE-DB human TR gene sequences. In a later analysis, CDR3 sequences and most-parsimonious VDJ recombination scenarios were assigned using the TCRdist pipeline. In a later analysis, each TCR beta chain was defined by its CDR3 amino acid sequence together with its V-gene family, and reads lacking a unique V-gene family were excluded. In a later analysis, 550 to 650 highly shared, low-generation-probability nucleotide sequences were removed to address suspected cross-contamination and a sequencing artifact. For each public chain, a later analysis derived a clonal expansion index from normalized ranks of inferred template counts within each repertoire. In a later analysis, generation probabilities were computed using a VDJ recombination model fitted to out-of-frame rearrangements, and the results were checked against IGoR. In a later analysis, hypergeometric tests were used to score TCR-TCR, TCR-HLA and TCR-CMV co-occurrence, with a repertoire-size bias correction applied to TCR pairs. False discovery rates were estimated in a later analysis by permuting HLA or CMV assignments 20 times. In a later analysis, co-occurring TCRs were grouped using DBSCAN, and TCRdist sequence similarity was added for clustering within HLA-allele-positive subsets. Repertoires with fewer than 30,000 or more than 120,000 public chains were left out of co-occurrence clustering, as were about 5 repertoires with anomalous nucleotide sharing. TCRdb limited this immuneACCESS table to in-frame rearrangements with V and J called. A share of clones is missing; checked studies link under half to unresolved V genes, and the rest is unexplained. V and J calls and clone size are copied from that table; D and trimming were computed from the DNA. This sample's table contains approximately 190,000 clones. The ten largest clones represent approximately 6.5% of the sample.

Source material: PBMCs. The chain uses TRBV6-1 and TRBJ1-2, and TRBD1 matches 8 of the central bases. This clonotype was sampled from a man under 40 in good health and CMV-seronegative. The DNA sequence is given as TGTGCCAGCAGTGGACAGGGGTGGTATGGCTACACCTTC. The translation is CASSGQGWYGYTF.